What follows are 3 T cell receptor beta chains derived from one specimen sequenced in a study of naive CD8 T cells in extremely preterm neonates. Generated by immunoSEQ multiplex PCR, the TCRdb table keeps only in-frame clones and is missing some. The table records several thousand clones, nearly 98% of them present only once. Sample: naive CD8+ T cells from blood. The receptor source for this set is a human donor in good health.

Of note for this clone: Germline is not matched at one junction end, which may reflect a read error. This sequence joins TRBV13 and TRBJ1-2; D uncertain. This CDR3 spans 16 amino acids. The germline V gene has CDR1 PRHDT and CDR2 FYEKMQ (reference sequence). This CDR3 is CASSLGTGARDYGYTF. The CDR3 bases are TGTGCCAGCAGCCTAGGAACGGGAGCAAGAGACTATGGCTACACCTTC.

The CDR3 is CAWTPGQGNSPLHF. CDR3 DNA: TGTGCCTGGACTCCAGGACAAGGCAATTCACCCCTCCACTTT. This sequence joins TRBV30 and TRBJ1-6; a weak D match, TRBD1 (5 bases). Germline values: CDR1 GTSNPN, CDR2 SVGIG (reference sequence). The V end was cut by 4 bases, the J end by 7 bases, with 14 bases between. The CDR3 is 14 amino acids.

The V and J genes are TRBV28 and TRBJ1-5; maybe TRBD1 (5 bases). Germline values: CDR1 MDHEN, CDR2 SYDVKM. The CDR3 loop spans 14 amino acids. Between the trimmed V and J ends, which lost 7 bases and 3 bases, there was a span of 13 bases. The CDR3 bases are TGTGCCAGCACCCTAGGGGTCCTCAATCAGCCCCAGCATTTT. Protein: CASTLGVLNQPQHF. The variable domain in full, with the rest retrieved from reference TRBV28 and TRBJ1-5, is DVKVTQSSRYLVKRTGEKVFLECVQDMDHENMFWYRQDPGLGLRLIYFSYDVKMKEKGDIPEGYSVSREKKERFSLILESASTNQTSMYLCASTLGVLNQPQHFGDGTRLSIL.